This TCR beta chain was profiled in a study of T cell changes during pregnancy in multiple sclerosis. Only in-frame clones appear in the TCRdb table, and some are missing; sequencing was by immunoSEQ multiplex PCR. The table shows around 100,000 clones, with approximately 94% occurring only once. The CDR3 has 16 amino acids. The germline CDR1 and CDR2 sequences are KGHSH and LQKENI. J was trimmed by 1 base and V by 0 bases; bases with no gene match: 1. J is TRBJ2-1 and V is TRBV18; 9 nucleotides match TRBD1. The receptor's source is a female donor with multiple sclerosis, enrolled in a pregnancy study. The sequencing here drew on peripheral blood, taken in the second trimester of pregnancy. CDR3 DNA sequence: TGTGCCAGCTCACCACCCGACAGGGGGTCCTACAATGAGCAGTTCTTC. Protein product: CASSPPDRGSYNEQFF.